The 4 T cell receptor beta chains given below trace back to one sample, sequenced in a study of shared clonotypes between healthy human individuals. TCRdb keeps only in-frame clones here, not all; method: immunoSEQ multiplex PCR. The sample records about half a million clones, 70% to 80% being singletons. The sample was PBMCs. The receptors shown here come from a middle-aged woman in good health. Some clones in this sample may be carry-over from other donors' samples.

V is TRBV19 and J is TRBJ2-3; 7 positions match TRBD2. This CDR3 is 15 amino acids long. Germline CDR1 and CDR2: LNHDA and SQIVND (reference sequence). Germline trimming cut 8 bases from V and 1 base from J; bases unmatched to any gene: 9. For the CDR3, the DNA is TGTGCCAGTCATCCTAGCGGAGTGGGCACAGATACGCAGTATTTT. Its protein is CASHPSGVGTDTQYF.

The CDR3 DNA reads TGTGCCAGCAGCTTAGGGGCTCCCTACGAGCAGTACTTC. This sequence encodes CASSLGAPYEQYF. This chain uses TRBV11-2 with TRBJ2-7; no clear D gene. Germline V lookup: CDR1 SGHAT, CDR2 FQNNGV. The CDR3 is 13 amino acids. Trimming removed 1 base from V and 2 bases from J, with 6 bases in between.

The CDR3 nucleotides read TGTGCCAGCAGCGATACGGACAAGAACACTGAAGCTTTCTTT. Its protein product is CASSDTDKNTEAFF. The rearrangement links TRBV7-8 to TRBJ1-1, with TRBD1 as a possible D gene (5 bases). V was cut by 5 bases and J by 1 base, with 11 bases left in between. This CDR3 region has 14 residues. Germline V lookup: CDR1 SGHVS, CDR2 FQNEAQ.

The rearrangement links TRBV10-3 to TRBJ2-3; 8 nucleotides match TRBD1. V was pared by 9 bases and J by 3 bases, with 11 bases of the junction left unmatched. Germline assignment: CDR1 ENHRY and CDR2 SYGVKD. CDR3 length equals 15 residues. In DNA, the CDR3 is TGTGCCATTACCGTCCAGGGGGCCACAACAGATACGCAGTATTTT. Encoded protein: CAITVQGATTDTQYF.